This T cell receptor (beta chain) was recovered during a study of T cell responses to AZD1222 COVID-19 vaccine. The CDR3 is made up of 11 amino acids. V was cut by 8 bases and J by 0 bases, with 2 bases left in between. The assay was immunoSEQ multiplex PCR, and TCRdb's table has in-frame clones only and misses some. The sample shows around 140,000 clones, approximately 90% of them seen only once. V usage is TRBV12-3 or TRBV12-4 and J usage is TRBJ2-4; D call uncertain. The input for sequencing was peripheral blood, taken 28 days after the second AZD1222 dose. This clonotype originated in an adult who received the AZD1222 COVID-19 vaccine. CDR3 loop: CASGAKNIQYF. The CDR3 region has the DNA TGTGCCAGCGGAGCCAAAAACATTCAGTACTTC.